This T cell receptor (beta chain) is drawn from a study of T cell changes during pregnancy in multiple sclerosis. Assay used: immunoSEQ multiplex PCR; TCRdb lists only in-frame clones, some missing. Among 35,000 to 50,000 clones listed, approximately 90% were seen once. The sample here was CD4+ T cells from peripheral blood mononuclear cells, taken in the second trimester of pregnancy. The source is a female donor with multiple sclerosis, enrolled in a pregnancy study.

The CDR3 protein is CASRTSGSPETQYF. In DNA, the CDR3 is TGCGCCAGCAGGACTAGCGGGAGCCCCGAGACCCAGTACTTC. This chain joins TRBV5-1 and TRBJ2-5; 12 bases align to TRBD2. This CDR3 contains 14 residues. The V gene's germline CDR1 is SGHRS and CDR2 YFSETQ. V dropped 5 bases and J dropped 5; count of bases not matched to a gene: 4.